Presented here are 31 T cell receptor beta chains from one specimen sequenced in a study of blood T cell repertoires in COVID-19. Assay: immunoSEQ multiplex PCR; the TCRdb copy retains only in-frame clones and omits some. The top ten clones hold 3% of a sample with about 360,000 clones, approximately 86% of them seen once. What was sequenced was peripheral blood. The receptors stem from a human donor in a cohort sampled during active COVID-19.

This rearrangement joins TRBV11-2 to TRBJ2-1, with D perhaps TRBD2 (6 bases). The CDR3 runs to 14 residues. Germline V gene sequence: CDR1 SGHAT, CDR2 FQNNGV. Trimming pared 5 bases from V and 7 bases from J, leaving 15 bases between. CDR3 in amino acids: CASSAGGRLNEQFF. The CDR3 DNA follows: TGTGCCAGCAGCGCCGGGGGACGGCTTAATGAGCAGTTCTTC.

This sequence joins TRBV19 and TRBJ1-1; TRBD1 might be the D (5 bases). This CDR3 is 13 amino acids long. The V and J ends lost 3 bases and 5 bases respectively, with 10 bases between them. Germline V gene sequence: CDR1 LNHDA, CDR2 SQIVND (reference sequence). In DNA, the CDR3 is TGTGCCAGTAGTATGGGGGGGAAAACTGAAGCTTTCTTT. Amino acids: CASSMGGKTEAFF.

The chain employs TRBV19 and TRBJ2-7; D is possibly TRBD2 (6 bases). CDR1 and CDR2 (germline): LNHDA, SQIVND (reference sequence). The CDR3 contains 16 residues. V was trimmed by 0 bases and J by 0 bases, leaving 12 bases between them. CDR3 loop: CASSIDRETPSYEQYF. The CDR3 region has the DNA TGTGCCAGTAGTATAGATCGGGAGACACCCTCCTACGAGCAGTACTTC.

The V and J genes are TRBV10-1 and TRBJ1-6; the D gene is possibly TRBD1 (6 bases). Germline CDR1 is WNHNN and CDR2 is SYGVQD (reference sequence). The V end was cut by 9 bases, the J end by 10 bases, with 19 bases between. CDR3 length: 14 amino acids. CDR3 nucleotide sequence: TGCGCCAGAATCATTCCCAGGGGAGGGTCACCCCTCCACTTT. Protein product: CARIIPRGGSPLHF.

The chain links TRBV27 to TRBJ2-2; tentative D call: TRBD1 (6 bases). The CDR3 loop spans 15 amino acids. The germline V gene encodes CDR1 MNHEY and CDR2 SMNVEV (reference sequence). Trimming removed 3 bases at V and 6 bases at J, with 14 bases between. CDR3 DNA: TGTGCCAGCAGTTTTGGTACAGGGAATCCCGGGGAGCTGTTTTTT. Encoded protein: CASSFGTGNPGELFF.

The V call is TRBV6-4, the J call TRBJ2-2; no firm D call. Between the trimmed V and J ends, which lost 0 bases and 6 bases, there was a span of 11 bases. There are 15 residues in the CDR3. Per the germline V gene, CDR1 is MRHNA and CDR2 is SNTAGT. The CDR3 loop reads CASSDSKSGAGELFF. DNA for the CDR3: TGTGCCAGCAGTGACTCGAAGAGTGGTGCCGGGGAGCTGTTTTTT.

The CDR3 reads CASSGVNEQFF. The CDR3 nucleotides read TGTGCCAGCAGTGGAGTCAATGAGCAGTTCTTC. The rearrangement joins TRBV12-3 or TRBV12-4 to TRBJ2-1; D is unresolved. The CDR3 has 11 residues. Between the trimmed V and J ends, which lost 5 bases and 6 bases, there was a span of 5 bases.

The chain employs TRBV18 and TRBJ1-2, with D possibly being TRBD1 (5 bases). The V gene's germline CDR1 is KGHSH and CDR2 LQKENI. The CDR3 covers 14 residues. The V and J ends lost 0 bases and 8 bases respectively, with 13 bases between them. CDR3 sequence (DNA): TGTGCCAGCTCACCACCGCGGGGGAGTTGGGGCTACACCTTC. It specifies CASSPPRGSWGYTF.

The chain carries TRBV5-1 and TRBJ2-7, with D perhaps TRBD2 (6 bases). The CDR3 has 14 amino acids. Trimming left V 7 bases short and J 2 bases short, with 16 bases between. CDR1 SGHRS and CDR2 YFSETQ come from the germline V gene. CDR3 bases: TGCGCCAGCCAAAAGCGGGTGGGGACCTACGAGCAGTACTTC. Translated: CASQKRVGTYEQYF. Together with reference TRBV5-1 and TRBJ2-7, the CDR3 gives the full variable domain: KAGVTQTPRYLIKTRGQQVTLSCSPISGHRSVSWYQQTPGQGLQFLFEYFSETQRNKGNFPGRFSGRQFSNSRSEMNVSTLELGDSALYLCASQKRVGTYEQYFGPGTRLTVT.

The V call is TRBV30, the J call TRBJ1-1; D call uncertain. Germline-derived CDR1 and CDR2 are GTSNPN and SVGIG (reference sequence). The CDR3 is 13 residues long. Trimming removed 2 bases from V and 7 bases from J, with 14 bases in between. For the CDR3, the DNA is TGTGCCTGGAGTCTCGCCGGGCGGGTTGAAGCTTTCTTT. Translated: CAWSLAGRVEAFF.

Regarding this clone: The same CDR3 arises from other DNA sequences in this sample as well. This rearrangement joins TRBV5-1 to TRBJ2-2, with 9 bases identical to TRBD1. Germline-derived CDR1 and CDR2 are SGHRS and YFSETQ. V dropped 4 bases and J dropped 1; count of bases not matched to a gene: 5. This CDR3 comprises 16 residues. As DNA, the CDR3 is TGCGCCAGCAGCCCTCCGGGACAGGGGAACACCGGGGAGCTGTTTTTT. Its protein product is CASSPPGQGNTGELFF.

The CDR3: CASSPQGERGGSTDTQYF. Written as DNA, the CDR3 is TGTGCCAGCAGCCCCCAAGGGGAGCGGGGGGGAAGCACAGATACGCAGTATTTT. The chain combines TRBV9 with TRBJ2-3, with 10 bases matching TRBD2. The CDR3 runs to 18 residues. Germline lookup yields CDR1 SGDLS and CDR2 YYNGEE. Unmatched junction bases numbered 11, after V lost 4 bases and J lost 0 bases. Full variable domain (missing parts from reference TRBV9 and TRBJ2-3): DSGVTQTPKHLITATGQRVTLRCSPRSGDLSVYWYQQSLDQGLQFLIQYYNGEERAKGNILERFSAQQFPDLHSELNLSSLELGDSALYFCASSPQGERGGSTDTQYFGPGTRLTVL.

The rearrangement uses TRBV9 and TRBJ2-2; possible D gene TRBD1, 5 bases. With 0 bases removed from V and 6 bases from J, the gap between germline ends came to 6 bases. The CDR3 consists of 13 residues. Germline lookup yields CDR1 SGDLS and CDR2 YYNGEE. The chain's CDR3 is CASSVEGAGELFF. CDR3 DNA: TGTGCCAGCAGCGTAGAAGGGGCCGGGGAGCTGTTTTTT.

The chain couples TRBV30 to TRBJ1-2; no firm D call. With 3 bases removed from V and 8 bases from J, the gap between germline ends came to 13 bases. This CDR3 has 12 amino acids. Germline assignment: CDR1 GTSNPN and CDR2 SVGIG (reference sequence). The CDR3 region is CAWSPGVGGYTF. For the CDR3, the DNA is TGTGCCTGGAGCCCCGGGGTGGGCGGCTACACCTTC.

The CDR3 sequence: CASSQDTSSYNEQFF. CDR3 nucleotides: TGTGCCAGCAGTCAGGACACGAGCTCCTACAATGAGCAGTTCTTC. The J gene is TRBJ2-1, the V gene TRBV2; a weak D match, TRBD1 (5 bases). V was clipped by 5 bases and J by 0 bases, with 11 bases between them. The CDR3 contains 15 residues. Germline CDR1 reads SNHLY; CDR2 reads FYNNEI.

This clone was recorded at least ten times. The chain carries TRBV4-1 and TRBJ2-1; 13 bases are a match to TRBD2. In germline, CDR1 is MGHRA, CDR2 YSYEKL. This CDR3 has 17 amino acids. J gave up 4 bases and V 2 bases, and 5 bases lay outside the gene matches. The CDR3 reads CASSQPGLAGEYNEQFF. DNA of the CDR3: TGCGCCAGCAGCCAACCCGGACTAGCGGGAGAGTACAATGAGCAGTTCTTC.

This chain uses TRBV28 with TRBJ1-6; 8 positions match TRBD1. Germline V gene data show CDR1 as MDHEN and CDR2 as SYDVKM. The CDR3 extends over 14 amino acids. With 4 bases clipped from V and 9 bases from J, the junction kept 5 bases outside the gene matches. The CDR3 nucleotides are TGTGCCAGCAGTTCCTCCAGGGGGCCTTCACCCCTCCACTTT. This codes for CASSSSRGPSPLHF.

V and J are TRBV25-1 and TRBJ2-3; D may be TRBD2 (6 bases). Germline lookup yields CDR1 MGHDK and CDR2 SYGVNS. The V end lost 6 bases, the J end lost 2 bases, and 6 bases lay between the germline ends. The CDR3 runs 12 residues. The CDR3 sequence is CASRRDTDTQYF. CDR3 sequence (DNA): TGTGCCAGCAGGCGGGACACAGATACGCAGTATTTT. The full variable domain, completed using reference TRBV25-1 and TRBJ2-3, is EADIYQTPRYLVIGTGKKITLECSQTMGHDKMYWYQQDPGMELHLIHYSYGVNSTEKGDLSSESTVSRIRTEHFPLTLESARPSHTSQYLCASRRDTDTQYFGPGTRLTVL.

Remarks on this clone: The same CDR3 can be traced to other DNA sequences in this sample. This chain joins TRBV11-2 and TRBJ1-1, with 7 bases aligning to TRBD1. Germline trimming cut 5 bases from V and 3 bases from J; bases unmatched to any gene: 3. Germline CDR1 SGHAT, CDR2 FQNNGV. The CDR3 length is 13 residues. This chain's CDR3 is CASSTDRDTEAFF. The DNA for the CDR3 is TGTGCCAGCAGCACAGACAGGGACACTGAAGCTTTCTTT. Looking up the rest from reference TRBV11-2 and TRBJ1-1 gives the full variable domain: EAGVAQSPRYKIIEKRQSVAFWCNPISGHATLYWYQQILGQGPKLLIQFQNNGVVDDSQLPKDRFSAERLKGVDSTLKIQPAKLEDSAVYLCASSTDRDTEAFFGQGTRLTVV.

The chain links TRBV9 to TRBJ1-5; TRBD1 is a possible D gene (5 bases). CDR3 length equals 15 residues. Looked up from germline, CDR1 is SGDLS and CDR2 is YYNGEE. The V end lost 4 bases, the J end lost 0 bases, and 11 bases lay between the germline ends. CDR3 nucleotides: TGTGCCAGCAGCCTGTCAGGGATTAGCAATCAGCCCCAGCATTTT. Its protein is CASSLSGISNQPQHF. Full variable domain (remainder filled in from reference TRBV9 and TRBJ1-5): DSGVTQTPKHLITATGQRVTLRCSPRSGDLSVYWYQQSLDQGLQFLIQYYNGEERAKGNILERFSAQQFPDLHSELNLSSLELGDSALYFCASSLSGISNQPQHFGDGTRLSIL.

The chain has TRBV5-5 and TRBJ1-1; a weak D match, TRBD1 (6 bases). From germline, CDR1 is SGHKS and CDR2 YYEKEE (reference sequence). Trimming pared 4 bases from V and 3 bases from J, leaving 28 bases between. This CDR3 has 19 amino acids. CDR3 in DNA: TGTGCCAGCAGCCGTATTAGGGGGACAACCCTTAAAGCGTACACTGAAGCTTTCTTT. Its protein is CASSRIRGTTLKAYTEAFF.

The chain employs TRBV3-1 (or the pseudogene TRBV3-2) and TRBJ1-3; D remains unclear. The germline V gene encodes CDR1 LGHDT and CDR2 YNNKEL (reference sequence). V was trimmed by 3 bases and J by 4 bases, leaving 19 bases between them. CDR3 length equals 17 residues. The CDR3 sequence: CASSHPLSPGVGNTIYF. The CDR3 bases are TGTGCCAGCAGCCACCCATTAAGCCCGGGTGTGGGAAACACCATATATTTT.

This clone was seen only a few times. The rearrangement links TRBV20-1 to TRBJ1-1; the D gene is possibly TRBD1 (5 bases). The germline V and J ends were trimmed by 3 bases and 3 bases, with 14 bases remaining between them. The CDR3 is made up of 14 amino acids. The V gene's germline CDR1 is DFQATT and CDR2 SNEGSKA (reference sequence). This CDR3 reads CSASGVNRYTEAFF. The CDR3 DNA reads as TGCAGTGCTAGTGGGGTGAACAGGTACACTGAAGCTTTCTTT.

The V call is TRBV5-1, the J call TRBJ2-1, with a weak D call TRBD2 (6 bases). V shed 0 bases and J shed 7 bases, with 14 bases lying between them. The germline CDR1 and CDR2 sequences are SGHRS and YFSETQ. This CDR3 has 15 amino acids. The DNA for the CDR3 is TGCGCCAGCAGCTTGGTCGGGGGTAGGGCGAATGAGCAGTTCTTC. Protein: CASSLVGGRANEQFF.

V is TRBV3-1 (or the pseudogene TRBV3-2) and J is TRBJ1-5, with D hard to call. The V gene lost 2 bases and the J gene lost 11 bases, with 13 bases spanning the gap. The CDR3 contains 13 residues. Looked up from germline, CDR1 is LGHDT and CDR2 is YNNKEL (reference sequence). For the CDR3, the DNA is TGTGCCAGCAGCCAATCTCGGGGATCAGCCCAGCATTTT. Residues: CASSQSRGSAQHF.

The chain uses TRBV24-1 and TRBJ1-3; D unclear. Looked up from germline, CDR1 is KGHDR and CDR2 is SFDVKD. This CDR3 spans 12 amino acids. Between the trimmed V and J ends, which lost 6 bases and 5 bases, there was a span of 7 bases. The CDR3 DNA follows: TGTGCCACCAGTAACAACAGAAACACCATATATTTT. This sequence encodes CATSNNRNTIYF.

This chain joins TRBV3-1 (or the pseudogene TRBV3-2) and TRBJ1-1; tentative D call: TRBD1 (5 bases). This CDR3 has 13 amino acids. V was shortened by 6 bases and J by 3 bases, with 11 bases between the two germline ends. Per the germline V gene, CDR1 is LGHDT and CDR2 is YNNKEL (reference sequence). The CDR3 DNA sequence: TGTGCCAGCAGTCAACAGGCCCACACTGAAGCTTTCTTT. This gives the protein CASSQQAHTEAFF.

The chain joins TRBV9 to TRBJ2-5; 7 bases are a match to TRBD2. V was clipped by 1 base and J by 3 bases; unmatched bases: 12. This CDR3 spans 17 amino acids. Germline CDR1 SGDLS, CDR2 YYNGEE. The CDR3 DNA sequence: TGTGCCAGCAGCGTATCCGGGGTAGGGGCGGGGGAAGAGACCCAGTACTTC. Its protein product is CASSVSGVGAGEETQYF.

DNA of the CDR3: TGTGCCAGCAGCGCCCTGACAGGGACCAACACTGAAGCTTTCTTT. Its translation: CASSALTGTNTEAFF. The chain links TRBV2 to TRBJ1-1, with 7 bases matching TRBD1. This CDR3 contains 15 residues. Trimming took 6 bases from V and 2 from J; bases not matched to a gene: 9. CDR1 is SNHLY and CDR2 is FYNNEI in the germline V gene.

The V call is TRBV6-5, the J call TRBJ2-1, with 8 bases matching TRBD1. Germline V gives CDR1 MNHEY, CDR2 SVGAGI. This CDR3 has 15 residues. Trimming cost V 7 bases and J 7 bases; bases outside gene matches: 12. The CDR3 spells CASTLTGGMVNEQFF. In DNA form, the CDR3 reads TGTGCCAGCACCCTAACAGGGGGTATGGTGAATGAGCAGTTCTTC.

This clone has only a few counts. The gene calls are TRBV10-3 and TRBJ2-1, with 7 bases aligning to TRBD1. This CDR3 comprises 16 residues. V shed 9 bases, J shed 2 bases, and the junction held 13 bases outside the gene matches. CDR1 and CDR2 (germline): ENHRY, SYGVKD. In nucleotides, the CDR3 is TGTGCCATTGGCCCCGCCCCTGACAGGGCCTACAATGAGCAGTTCTTC. Its translation is CAIGPAPDRAYNEQFF.